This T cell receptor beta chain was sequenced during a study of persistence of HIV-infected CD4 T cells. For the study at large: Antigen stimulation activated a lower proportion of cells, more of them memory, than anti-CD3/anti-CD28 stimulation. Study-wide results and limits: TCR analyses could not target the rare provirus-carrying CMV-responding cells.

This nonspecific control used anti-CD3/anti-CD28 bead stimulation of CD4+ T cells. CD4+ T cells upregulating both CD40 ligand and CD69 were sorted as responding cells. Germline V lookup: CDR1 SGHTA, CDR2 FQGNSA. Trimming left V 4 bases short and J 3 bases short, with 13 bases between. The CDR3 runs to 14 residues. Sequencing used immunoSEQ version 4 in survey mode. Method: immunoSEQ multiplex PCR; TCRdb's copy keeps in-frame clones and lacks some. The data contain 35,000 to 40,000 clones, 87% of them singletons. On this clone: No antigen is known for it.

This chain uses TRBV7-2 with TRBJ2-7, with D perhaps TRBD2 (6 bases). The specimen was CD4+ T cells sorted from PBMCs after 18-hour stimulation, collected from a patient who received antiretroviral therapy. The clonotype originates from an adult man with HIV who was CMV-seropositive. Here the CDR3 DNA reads TGTGCCAGCAGCTGGCGGGACGGATACTACGAGCAGTACTTC. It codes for CASSWRDGYYEQYF. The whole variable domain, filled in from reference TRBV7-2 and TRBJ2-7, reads GAGVSQSPSNKVTEKGKDVELRCDPISGHTALYWYRQSLGQGLEFLIYFQGNSAPDKSGLPSDRFSAERTGGSVSTLTIQRTQQEDSAVYLCASSWRDGYYEQYFGPGTRLTVT.